The next 25 T cell receptor beta chains were all read from a single sample in a study of blood T cell repertoires in COVID-19. Produced via immunoSEQ multiplex PCR; TCRdb's table is partial and in-frame only. Here the sample spans a few hundred thousand clones, around 86% being singletons. Sequencing input: peripheral blood. The receptors stem from a young man with active or convalescent COVID-19.

The rearrangement joins TRBV12-3 or TRBV12-4 to TRBJ1-2; D is unresolved. The CDR3 spans 12 residues. V was trimmed by 3 bases and J by 8 bases, leaving 10 bases between them. CDR3 sequence (DNA): TGTGCCAGCAGTTTTCAGTGGAGCGGCTACACCTTC. It yields the protein CASSFQWSGYTF.

The chain carries TRBV19 and TRBJ1-2; the D gene is possibly TRBD1 (5 bases). Germline CDR1 is LNHDA and CDR2 is SQIVND (reference sequence). V lost 5 bases and J 5 bases, leaving 21 bases between the germline ends. This CDR3 comprises 16 residues. This CDR3 is CASSDRGGGTHYGYTF. CDR3 DNA sequence: TGTGCCAGTAGTGATCGGGGTGGCGGGACTCATTATGGCTACACCTTC.

V and J are TRBV5-4 and TRBJ2-3; 11 nucleotides align to TRBD2. V was pared by 4 bases and J by 3 bases, with 1 base of the junction left unmatched. The germline V gene encodes CDR1 SGHNT and CDR2 YYREEE (reference sequence). The CDR3 loop spans 14 amino acids. In nucleotides, the CDR3 is TGTGCCAGCAGCACTAGCGGGAGAACAGATACGCAGTATTTT. Amino acid sequence: CASSTSGRTDTQYF.

The V and J genes are TRBV5-8 and TRBJ1-2, with TRBD1 as a possible D gene (5 bases). The length of the CDR3 is 18 residues. The germline V and J ends were trimmed by 3 bases and 6 bases, with 27 bases remaining between them. Germline-derived CDR1 and CDR2 are SGHTS and YDEGEE. CDR3 loop: CASSSSYFLGQIGNGYTF. The CDR3 DNA reads as TGTGCCAGCAGCTCAAGTTATTTTCTGGGGCAAATAGGGAATGGCTACACCTTC.

The chain couples TRBV5-4 to TRBJ2-2, with 8 bases aligning to TRBD1. This CDR3 region has 14 residues. Germline loops: CDR1 SGHNT, CDR2 YYREEE (reference sequence). V shed 4 bases, J shed 3 bases, and the junction held 2 bases outside the gene matches. As DNA, the CDR3 is TGTGCCAGCAGCCTACAGGGGGACACCGGGGAGCTGTTTTTT. Protein: CASSLQGDTGELFF.

This chain links TRBV6-5 with TRBJ1-1, with a tentative D call TRBD1 (6 bases). CDR1 is MNHEY and CDR2 is SVGAGI in the germline V gene. Trimming removed 6 bases from V and 1 base from J, with 12 bases in between. The CDR3 spans 14 residues. CDR3 amino acids: CASRFGQKNTEAFF. CDR3 DNA sequence: TGTGCCAGCAGATTTGGACAGAAGAACACTGAAGCTTTCTTT.

The CDR3 DNA sequence: TGTGCCAGCAGGGGGGGGCGCGAGCAGTACTTC. Amino acids: CASRGGREQYF. This chain uses TRBV6-5 with TRBJ2-7, with D maybe TRBD2 (7 bases). The CDR3 contains 11 residues. Germline-derived CDR1 and CDR2 are MNHEY and SVGAGI. V dropped 6 bases and J dropped 6 bases, with 9 bases sitting between them.

The rearrangement joins TRBV19 to TRBJ2-1; weak D call: TRBD2 (6 bases). The CDR3 consists of 18 residues. From germline, CDR1 is LNHDA and CDR2 SQIVND (reference sequence). Deletions cut 0 bases from V and 4 bases from J, with 19 bases between. The chain's CDR3 is CASSIEFRDSHPYNEQFF. The DNA of the CDR3 is TGTGCCAGTAGTATAGAATTCCGGGACTCACACCCTTACAATGAGCAGTTCTTC.

This rearrangement joins TRBV4-1 to TRBJ2-7; 12 nucleotides match TRBD2. With V trimmed by 4 bases and J by 0 bases, 4 bases remained unmatched. This CDR3 contains 16 residues. CDR1 is MGHRA and CDR2 is YSYEKL in the germline V gene. In nucleotides, the CDR3 is TGCGCCAGCAGCCCTGGGACTAGCGGGCTCTCCTACGAGCAGTACTTC. This gives the protein CASSPGTSGLSYEQYF.

The chain links TRBV3-1 (or the pseudogene TRBV3-2) to TRBJ2-1; unclear D gene. V lost 1 base to trimming and J lost 11 bases, with 9 bases between them. Germline V gene lookup returns CDR1 LGHDT and CDR2 YNNKEL (reference sequence). This CDR3 spans 12 amino acids. The CDR3 loop is CASSQVSVKQFF. DNA of the CDR3: TGTGCCAGCAGCCAAGTCTCCGTTAAGCAGTTCTTC.

The gene calls are TRBV9 and TRBJ2-5; possible D gene TRBD2, 6 bases. Trimming left V 0 bases short and J 5 bases short, with 17 bases between. The CDR3 sequence is 16 residues long. Germline CDR1 and CDR2: SGDLS and YYNGEE. The CDR3 region is CASSVASSAWSETQYF. DNA of the CDR3: TGTGCCAGCAGCGTAGCCTCTAGCGCTTGGAGTGAGACCCAGTACTTC.

This clone came up many times. V gene TRBV27 combines with J gene TRBJ2-7; 8 bases map to TRBD2. Germline assignment: CDR1 MNHEY and CDR2 SMNVEV (reference sequence). V dropped 4 bases and J dropped 7; count of bases not matched to a gene: 6. The length of the CDR3 is 13 residues. CDR3: CASSYRGGHEQYF. The CDR3 region has the DNA TGTGCCAGCAGTTACCGGGGGGGTCATGAGCAGTACTTC.

This chain uses TRBV19 with TRBJ2-1, with TRBD2 as a possible D gene (6 bases). V dropped 5 bases and J dropped 0 bases, with 14 bases sitting between them. Per germline, CDR1 LNHDA and CDR2 SQIVND (reference sequence). The CDR3 totals 16 residues. The CDR3 sequence is CASSGGLYSSYNEQFF. CDR3 bases: TGTGCCAGTAGTGGGGGACTTTACAGCTCCTACAATGAGCAGTTCTTC.

The chain is built from TRBV7-6 and TRBJ1-1, with 7 positions matching TRBD1. Germline V gene data show CDR1 as SGHVS and CDR2 as FNYEAQ. The CDR3 has 15 residues. With V trimmed by 4 bases and J by 0 bases, 5 bases remained unmatched. This CDR3 is CASSSYRGMNTEAFF. The CDR3 DNA follows: TGTGCCAGCAGCTCATACAGGGGAATGAACACTGAAGCTTTCTTT.

The chain couples TRBV7-9 to TRBJ2-5, with D unclear. This CDR3 has 13 amino acids. The germline CDR1 and CDR2 sequences are SEHNR and FQNEAQ (reference sequence). Trimming removed 1 base from V and 5 bases from J, with 8 bases in between. This chain's CDR3 is CASSLGYGETQYF. CDR3 nucleotide sequence: TGTGCCAGCAGCTTAGGATATGGCGAGACCCAGTACTTC.

The chain has TRBV4-2 and TRBJ2-7, with D perhaps TRBD1 (5 bases). V was pared by 0 bases and J by 2 bases, with 17 bases between. CDR3 length: 17 residues. Germline-derived CDR1 and CDR2 are LGHNA and YNFKEQ. The DNA for the CDR3 is TGTGCCAGCAGCCAAGAGGGGTGGCCAGGGATGCCCTACGAGCAGTACTTC. Translated, it gives CASSQEGWPGMPYEQYF.

This chain uses TRBV19 with TRBJ2-2; D is ambiguous. Germline-derived CDR1 and CDR2 are LNHDA and SQIVND (reference sequence). There are 14 residues in the CDR3. Trimming took 2 bases from V and 5 from J, leaving 9 bases between them. The CDR3 is CASSISVVTGELFF. The CDR3 bases are TGTGCCAGTAGTATATCGGTCGTTACCGGGGAGCTGTTTTTT.

The rearrangement uses TRBV9 and TRBJ1-1; D might be TRBD1 (5 bases). The V end was cut by 0 bases, the J end by 6 bases, with 12 bases between. Germline V CDR1 and CDR2: SGDLS, YYNGEE. This CDR3 has 14 residues. The DNA for the CDR3 is TGTGCCAGCAGCGTAGGTCCACCGGGGGCTGAAGCTTTCTTT. Protein sequence: CASSVGPPGAEAFF.

The chain recombines TRBV6-5 with TRBJ1-4; 7 nucleotides match TRBD1. The V and J ends lost 7 bases and 10 bases, in that order; junction bases with no gene match: 9. The CDR3 sequence is 13 residues long. CDR1 and CDR2 (germline): MNHEY, SVGAGI. The CDR3 spells CASKPTGNRKLFF. The CDR3 nucleotides read TGTGCCAGCAAACCGACAGGGAATAGAAAACTGTTTTTT.

The chain recombines TRBV7-9 with TRBJ1-4, with unresolved D. CDR1 is SEHNR and CDR2 is FQNEAQ in the germline V gene (reference sequence). This CDR3 is built from 14 residues. Trimming cost V 4 bases and J 5 bases, with 11 bases left between them. The CDR3 DNA sequence: TGTGCCAGCAGCTGGCAGGAGGTGAATGAAAAACTGTTTTTT. Translating it yields CASSWQEVNEKLFF.

The table lists this clone with a count of one. The V call is TRBV3-1 (or the pseudogene TRBV3-2), the J call TRBJ2-3; D is ambiguous. This CDR3 region has 15 residues. The germline V gene encodes CDR1 LGHDT and CDR2 YNNKEL (reference sequence). V lost 1 base and J 5 bases, leaving 13 bases between the germline ends. CDR3 sequence reads: CASSQAIGPLDTQYF. CDR3 DNA sequence: TGTGCCAGCAGCCAAGCCATTGGGCCCTTAGATACGCAGTATTTT.

The rearrangement links TRBV6-2 or TRBV6-3 to TRBJ2-4, with TRBD2 as a possible D gene (5 bases). Trimming left V 4 bases short and J 3 bases short, with 13 bases between. The CDR3 runs to 15 residues. Germline CDR1 MNHEY, CDR2 SVGEGT. CDR3 protein: CASSSLDLGKNIQYF. DNA of the CDR3: TGTGCCAGCAGTTCCCTGGACTTGGGCAAAAACATTCAGTACTTC.

The rearrangement links TRBV30 to TRBJ1-4; D is possibly TRBD1 (5 bases). V dropped 2 bases and J dropped 5 bases, with 18 bases sitting between them. The CDR3 totals 16 residues. Germline V gene lookup returns CDR1 GTSNPN and CDR2 SVGIG (reference sequence). DNA for the CDR3: TGTGCCTGGAGTCAAACCCAGACAGCTACGAATGAAAAACTGTTTTTT. Its protein is CAWSQTQTATNEKLFF.

The chain links TRBV19 to TRBJ2-5; weak D call: TRBD1 (6 bases). V was trimmed by 7 bases and J by 2 bases, leaving 14 bases between them. The CDR3 totals 14 residues. Germline assignment: CDR1 LNHDA and CDR2 SQIVND (reference sequence). DNA for the CDR3: TGTGCCAGTAATTCCCGCGGACAGCAAGAGACCCAGTACTTC. Translating gives CASNSRGQQETQYF.

The chain links TRBV7-2 to TRBJ2-1; 9 positions agree with TRBD2. The CDR3 length is 14 residues. V was pared by 7 bases and J by 5 bases, with 6 bases of the junction left unmatched. Per germline, CDR1 SGHTA and CDR2 FQGNSA. CDR3 region: CASTRPSGNNEQFF. The DNA for the CDR3 is TGTGCCAGCACCCGTCCTAGCGGGAACAATGAGCAGTTCTTC.